This is a list of T cell receptor beta chains from one sample in a study of OX40 agonist ivuxolimab in advanced cancers. Produced via immunoSEQ multiplex PCR; TCRdb's table is partial and in-frame only. The data contain some 50,000 clones, roughly 90% of them singletons. The sample consisted of CD4+ or CD8+ T cells sorted from blood, taken in a trial of the OX40 agonist ivuxolimab. These TCRs come from an adult with an advanced solid tumor such as melanoma, head and neck, liver or kidney cancer. Each CDR3 is given with its conserved first and last residue. The D gene is left open where the match is weak. Rows may omit the clone size; those that give it use once, few, many or a size class.

CASSLVDNSPLHF TGTGCCAGCAGCTTAGTTGACAATTCACCCCTCCACTTT - 13 - TRBJ1-6 TRBV11-2
CASSEMGNEQFF TGTGCCAGCAGTGAAATGGGAAATGAGCAGTTCTTC - 12 - TRBJ2-1 TRBV2
CASSPPSSDTQYF TGTGCCAGCTCACCACCGTCCTCAGATACGCAGTATTTT - 13 - TRBJ2-3 TRBV18
CASSPLGLAGYTF TGCGCCAGCAGCCCCCTCGGCCTCGCGGGCTACACCTTC - 13 - TRBJ1-2 TRBV4-1
CASSLSEYNSPLHF TGCGCCAGCAGCTTGAGCGAATATAATTCACCCCTCCACTTT - 14 - TRBJ1-6 TRBV5-1
CASSRDRSSYGYTF TGTGCCAGTAGCCGGGACAGGTCTTCCTATGGCTACACCTTC TRBD1 14 - TRBJ1-2 TRBV19
CATSGQPLYGYTF TGTGCCACCAGTGGGCAGCCCCTCTATGGCTACACCTTC - 13 - TRBJ1-2 TRBV15
CASSLAQGKTYTF TGCGCCAGCAGCTTGGCGCAGGGGAAAACCTACACCTTC - 13 once TRBJ1-2 TRBV5-1
CASSIKTGAQETQYF TGTGCCAGTAGTATCAAAACAGGGGCCCAAGAGACCCAGTACTTC TRBD1 15 - TRBJ2-5 TRBV19
CASSVATQVNTGELFF TGTGCCAGCAGCGTAGCTACACAGGTGAACACCGGGGAGCTGTTTTTT - 16 - TRBJ2-2 TRBV9
CASSSPPSPLHF TGTGCCAGCAGTTCCCCACCTTCACCCCTCCACTTT - 12 - TRBJ1-6 TRBV28
CASSQGSMVYGYTF TGCGCCAGCAGCCAAGGGTCGATGGTCTATGGCTACACCTTC - 14 - TRBJ1-2 TRBV4-1
CASSPLRGPNEQFF TGTGCCAGCTCACCCCTGCGGGGGCCGAATGAGCAGTTCTTC - 14 - TRBJ2-1 TRBV18
CASSLPSQPQHF TGTGCCAGCAGCTTACCAAGTCAGCCCCAGCATTTT - 12 - TRBJ1-5 TRBV7-2
CAPIYSWGLRSPLHF TGTGCCCCCATTTATTCGTGGGGGCTGAGATCACCCCTCCACTTT - 15 - TRBJ1-6 TRBV10-3
CASSSGLAGGPTDTQYF TGCGCCAGCAGCTCCGGACTAGCGGGAGGGCCGACAGATACGCAGTATTTT TRBD2 17 - TRBJ2-3 TRBV5-1
CSVDGTGGRNTEAFF TGCAGCGTAGACGGGACAGGGGGCCGGAACACTGAAGCTTTCTTT TRBD1 15 - TRBJ1-1 TRBV29-1
CASSYRQGVGYTF TGTGCCAGCAGTTATCGACAGGGGGTAGGCTACACCTTC TRBD1 13 few TRBJ1-2 TRBV6-5
CASSPGTENTEAFF TGTGCCAGCAGTCCCGGGACAGAGAACACTGAAGCTTTCTTT TRBD1 14 - TRBJ1-1 TRBV2
CASSVGLGAATDTQYF TGTGCCAGCAGTGTAGGACTGGGGGCCGCCACAGATACGCAGTATTTT - 16 - TRBJ2-3 TRBV6-1
CASSEGKGALTGELFF TGTGCCAGCAGTGAGGGGAAGGGGGCTCTCACCGGGGAGCTGTTTTTT TRBD1 16 - TRBJ2-2 TRBV2
CASSFRTGGEQFF TGTGCCAGCAGCTTTCGGACAGGGGGTGAGCAGTTCTTC TRBD1 13 - TRBJ2-1 TRBV5-5